This TCR beta chain is from a study of cytomegalovirus exposure and HLA in healthy donors. Study findings and constraints: In a later analysis, TCR beta V- and J-gene trimming showed a link to a missense DCLRE1C variant. Relative to equally common others, HLA-associated TCR beta chains showed greater clonal expansion in a later analysis.

Only one count was recorded for this clone. Its specificity is unknown. Healthy bone marrow donors made up the cohort. Although they were nominally healthy when sampled, donors likely had unrecorded immune exposures. Researchers ran the PCR with 60 Vbeta and 13 Jbeta primers. Profiled with immunoSEQ multiplex PCR; TCRdb holds only in-frame clones, not every one. Among around 150,000 clones listed, around 80% were seen once. Germline CDR1 MNHEY, CDR2 SMNVEV (reference sequence). The V end lost 3 bases, the J end lost 3 bases, and 12 bases lay between the germline ends. The CDR3 loop spans 15 amino acids.

The genes are TRBV27 and TRBJ1-5; D call uncertain. This TCR came from a man aged 35 to 55 in good health and CMV-seropositive. Sequenced input: PBMCs. For the CDR3, the DNA is TGTGCCAGCAGTTTTATCCCCCGCGCCAATCAGCCCCAGCATTTT. This translates into CASSFIPRANQPQHF.